This is a list of T cell receptor beta chains from one sample in a study of shared clonotypes between healthy human individuals. Only in-frame clones appear in the TCRdb table, and some are missing; sequencing was by immunoSEQ multiplex PCR. The sample carries around 2.5 million clones, 90% to 95% recorded once. The sample consisted of naive CD4+ T cells from PBMCs. The receptors come from a man between 18 and 35 years old in good health. Some clones in this sample may be carry-over from other donors' samples. CDR3s include the opening cysteine and the closing phenylalanine or tryptophan. The D gene is left open where the match is weak. Only some rows state a clone size, as once, few, many or a class for expanded clones.

d_call | j_call | v_call | cdr3_length | clone_size | cdr3_aa | cdr3_nt
NA | TRBJ1-1 | TRBV28 | 14 | NA | CASGQGVANTEAFF | TGTGCCAGCGGGCAGGGAGTTGCGAACACTGAAGCTTTCTTT
TRBD1 | TRBJ2-7 | TRBV4-2 | 15 | NA | CASSLPGQGQYEQYF | TGTGCCAGCAGCCTACCGGGACAGGGTCAATACGAGCAGTACTTC
NA | TRBJ1-5 | TRBV2 | 16 | NA | CASSERLVYSNQPQHF | TGTGCCAGCAGTGAGAGGTTAGTTTATAGCAATCAGCCCCAGCATTTT
NA | TRBJ1-3 | TRBV7-9 | 12 | NA | CASSINRNTIYF | TGTGCCAGCAGCATCAATCGAAACACCATATATTTT
NA | TRBJ2-5 | TRBV5-4 | 15 | once | CASSLAGGLGETQYF | TGTGCCAGCAGCTTGGCGGGGGGCCTGGGCGAGACCCAGTACTTC
NA | TRBJ2-7 | TRBV5-1 | 16 | NA | CASSTRDGRSSYEQYF | TGCGCCAGCAGCACCCGGGACGGAAGGAGCTCCTACGAGCAGTACTTC
TRBD2 | TRBJ2-7 | TRBV6-5 | 15 | NA | CASSTLAGGPVEQYF | TGTGCCAGCAGTACACTAGCGGGAGGTCCCGTCGAGCAGTACTTC
NA | TRBJ2-1 | TRBV10-2 | 13 | NA | CASLDYFYNEQFF | TGCGCCAGCCTGGACTACTTCTACAATGAGCAGTTCTTC
NA | TRBJ1-1 | TRBV5-1 | 14 | NA | CASSLTPGVTEAFF | TGCGCCAGCAGCCTAACCCCGGGGGTCACTGAAGCTTTCTTT
NA | TRBJ1-4 | TRBV2 | 14 | NA | CASSAVIANEKLFF | TGTGCCAGCAGTGCTGTGATCGCTAATGAAAAACTGTTTTTT
TRBD2 | TRBJ2-7 | TRBV29-1 | 15 | NA | CSVVLAGERPYEQYF | TGCAGCGTTGTACTCGCGGGAGAAAGGCCCTACGAGCAGTACTTC
NA | TRBJ1-1 | TRBV5-4 | 13 | NA | CASSLFTNQRAFF | TGTGCCAGCAGCTTGTTCACCAACCAGCGAGCTTTCTTT
NA | TRBJ2-1 | TRBV9 | 16 | NA | CASSVGQTSSYNEQFF | TGTGCCAGCAGCGTAGGCCAGACGAGCTCCTACAATGAGCAGTTCTTC
TRBD1 | TRBJ2-1 | TRBV9 | 15 | NA | CASSSRQGANNEQFF | TGTGCCAGCAGCTCCCGACAGGGGGCAAACAATGAGCAGTTCTTC
NA | TRBJ2-4 | TRBV7-9 | 12 | NA | CASSLRQDIQYF | TGTGCCAGCAGCCTACGACAGGACATTCAGTACTTC
TRBD1 | TRBJ1-4 | TRBV6-4 | 13 | NA | CASSAGQGARLFF | TGTGCCAGCAGTGCGGGACAGGGGGCGAGACTGTTTTTT
NA | TRBJ1-4 | TRBV5-6 | 15 | NA | CASSFTGLRREKLFF | TGTGCCAGCAGCTTCACAGGGTTGCGGAGAGAAAAACTGTTTTTT
NA | TRBJ2-7 | TRBV5-1 | 12 | NA | CASSTTVYEQYF | TGCGCCAGCAGCACGACAGTCTACGAGCAGTACTTC
NA | TRBJ2-3 | TRBV9 | 16 | once | CASSVAHSGYTDTQYF | TGTGCCAGCAGCGTAGCGCATAGCGGATACACAGATACGCAGTATTTT
NA | TRBJ2-7 | TRBV9 | 13 | NA | CASSVAWQSEQYF | TGTGCCAGCAGCGTAGCCTGGCAGTCGGAGCAGTACTTC
NA | TRBJ1-5 | TRBV18 | 14 | NA | CASSPKDSNQPQHF | TGTGCCAGCTCACCTAAGGATAGCAATCAGCCCCAGCATTTT
NA | TRBJ1-1 | TRBV5-1 | 16 | NA | CASSLVAGIWNTEAFF | TGCGCCAGCAGCTTGGTCGCAGGGATCTGGAACACTGAAGCTTTCTTT
TRBD2 | TRBJ2-2 | TRBV7-3 | 21 | NA | CASSLLPPGTSGRVYTGELFF | TGTGCCAGCAGCCTCCTCCCACCCGGGACTAGCGGGAGAGTTTACACCGGGGAGCTGTTTTTT
TRBD2 | TRBJ2-7 | TRBV7-9 | 15 | NA | CASSLGDYLSYEQYF | TGTGCCAGCAGCTTGGGGGACTATCTCTCCTACGAGCAGTACTTC
NA | TRBJ2-7 | TRBV19 | 14 | NA | CASSRTRAPYEQYF | TGTGCCAGTAGTAGGACCCGGGCCCCCTACGAGCAGTACTTC
TRBD1 | TRBJ1-2 | TRBV28 | 16 | NA | CASSLLVATGVGGYTF | TGTGCCAGCAGTTTATTGGTCGCGACAGGGGTTGGGGGCTACACCTTC
NA | TRBJ1-4 | TRBV27 | 15 | NA | CASKVSPATNEKLFF | TGTGCCAGCAAGGTTTCGCCTGCAACTAATGAAAAACTGTTTTTT
TRBD1 | TRBJ2-7 | TRBV6-5 | 15 | NA | CASSPLGQGTYEQYF | TGTGCCAGCAGCCCCCTCGGACAGGGAACCTACGAGCAGTACTTC
NA | TRBJ2-3 | TRBV9 | 14 | NA | CASSFPPDPDTQYF | TGTGCCAGCAGCTTCCCACCGGACCCAGATACGCAGTATTTT
NA | TRBJ2-1 | TRBV10-1 | 15 | NA | CASSEERFSYNEQFF | TGCGCCAGCAGTGAGGAACGATTCTCCTACAATGAGCAGTTCTTC
TRBD1 | TRBJ1-1 | TRBV7-9 | 15 | NA | CASSMAPQGATEAFF | TGTGCCAGCAGCATGGCCCCCCAGGGGGCAACTGAAGCTTTCTTT
NA | TRBJ2-1 | TRBV7-3 | 15 | NA | CASSSPGSSYNEQFF | TGTGCCAGCAGCTCGCCCGGAAGCTCCTACAATGAGCAGTTCTTC
NA | TRBJ2-7 | TRBV6-6 | 12 | NA | CASSWTTYEQYF | TGTGCCAGCAGTTGGACTACCTACGAGCAGTACTTC
TRBD1 | TRBJ2-7 | TRBV7-2 | 15 | once | CASSHPDRGIYEQYF | TGTGCCAGCAGCCATCCGGACAGGGGGATCTACGAGCAGTACTTC
NA | TRBJ1-2 | TRBV15 | 12 | once | CATSREGGGYTF | TGTGCCACCAGCAGAGAAGGAGGTGGCTACACCTTC
TRBD2 | TRBJ2-2 | TRBV5-6 | 14 | once | CASRLAGGAGELFF | TGTGCCAGTCGACTAGCGGGAGGGGCCGGGGAGCTGTTTTTT